This TCR beta chain was identified in a study of T cell repertoires in cytomegalovirus infection. Overall study: In public TCR beta signatures, there were indications of both CMV infection and matching HLA type.

In TCRdb, the reads were re-called with MiXCR into one record per CDR3 protein. The table includes about 740,000 distinct CDR3 sequences, less than 40% detected once. Germline CDR1 is KGHDR and CDR2 is SFDVKD. J was trimmed by 3 bases and V by 3 bases; bases with no gene match: 1. The CDR3 extends over 14 amino acids. The specimen sequenced was PBMCs. This receptor was taken from a human donor in good health (CMV status not recorded). Some clones in this sample may be carry-over from other donors' samples. V and J are TRBV24-1 and TRBJ1-2, with TRBD1 matching 9 bases. CDR3 protein: CATSDRTGDYGYTF. The CDR3 coding sequence is TGTGCCACCAGTGATCGGACAGGGGACTATGGCTACACCTTC.